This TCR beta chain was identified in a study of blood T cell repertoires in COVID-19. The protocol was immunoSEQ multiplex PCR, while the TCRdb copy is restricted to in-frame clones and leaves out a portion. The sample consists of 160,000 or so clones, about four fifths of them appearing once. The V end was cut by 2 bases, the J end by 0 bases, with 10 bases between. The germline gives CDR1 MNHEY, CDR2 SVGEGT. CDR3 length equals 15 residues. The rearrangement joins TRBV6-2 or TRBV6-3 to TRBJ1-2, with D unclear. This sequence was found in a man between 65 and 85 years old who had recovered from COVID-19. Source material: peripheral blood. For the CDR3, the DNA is TGTGCCAGCAGTTACGGGCAGAGCCCTAACTATGGCTACACCTTC. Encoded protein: CASSYGQSPNYGYTF.